Shown below are 21 T cell receptor beta chains from a single sample sequenced in a study of cytomegalovirus exposure and HLA in healthy donors. 60 Vbeta and 13 Jbeta primers were used in PCR. Sequenced by immunoSEQ multiplex PCR; TCRdb stores in-frame clones only, minus some. Of over 150,000 clones in the sample, about four fifths were seen once. Sequencing used PBMCs. The receptors shown here come from a male donor in good health and CMV-seropositive.

The genes are TRBV27 and TRBJ2-7; D is possibly TRBD2 (7 bases). In germline, CDR1 is MNHEY, CDR2 SMNVEV (reference sequence). V was cut by 6 bases and J by 2 bases, with 20 bases left in between. CDR3 size: 16 residues. The DNA for the CDR3 is TGTGCCAGCAGCCCAGGGGCGGGAGAAATGACCTACGAGCAGTACTTC. Translating gives CASSPGAGEMTYEQYF.

This clone showed up just a few times. The chain joins TRBV11-2 to TRBJ2-7; perhaps TRBD1 as D (5 bases). CDR3 length: 14 residues. Germline CDR1 and CDR2: SGHAT and FQNNGV. V dropped 7 bases and J dropped 5 bases, with 18 bases sitting between them. CDR3 amino acids: CASTERPAGHEQYF. The CDR3 DNA follows: TGTGCCAGCACCGAACGACCGGCAGGGCACGAGCAGTACTTC.

The chain has TRBV27 and TRBJ1-2; D gene unclear. The CDR3 is 15 residues long. Germline V lookup: CDR1 MNHEY, CDR2 SMNVEV (reference sequence). Trimming removed 5 bases at V and 7 bases at J, with 20 bases between. CDR3 coding DNA: TGTGCCAGCAGTCGGATGCCGGGAGCCCGAGGTGGCTACACCTTC. The encoded protein is CASSRMPGARGGYTF.

J is TRBJ1-2 and V is TRBV25-1; D remains unclear. The CDR3 contains 13 residues. Germline-derived CDR1 and CDR2 are MGHDK and SYGVNS. The V and J ends lost 1 base and 2 bases respectively, with 5 bases between them. The CDR3 is CASSEFRNYGYTF. The CDR3, as DNA: TGTGCCAGCAGTGAATTCAGGAACTATGGCTACACCTTC.

The CDR3 nucleotides are TGTGCCAGCAGCGTAGATCCTCTAGGAGCCAAAAACATTCAGTACTTC. Its translation: CASSVDPLGAKNIQYF. The chain joins TRBV9 to TRBJ2-4, with D unresolved. CDR1 is SGDLS, CDR2 YYNGEE, per germline. Trimming shortened V by 0 bases and J by 0 bases, and 10 bases separated the two germline ends. The length of the CDR3 is 16 residues. Using reference TRBV9 and TRBJ2-4 for the parts outside the CDR3, the full variable domain is DSGVTQTPKHLITATGQRVTLRCSPRSGDLSVYWYQQSLDQGLQFLIQYYNGEERAKGNILERFSAQQFPDLHSELNLSSLELGDSALYFCASSVDPLGAKNIQYFGAGTRLSVL.

The CDR3 region has the DNA TGTGCCAGTAGTATGACACCAAGCGGGATTAGCAATGAGCAGTTCTTC. Translating gives CASSMTPSGISNEQFF. V is TRBV19 and J is TRBJ2-1; 7 bases map to TRBD2. The ends lost 3 bases at V and 6 bases at J; junction bases unmatched: 11. Germline CDR1 reads LNHDA; CDR2 reads SQIVND (reference sequence). CDR3 length equals 16 residues. Complete variable domain (other parts from reference TRBV19 and TRBJ2-1): DGGITQSPKYLFRKEGQNVTLSCEQNLNHDAMYWYRQDPGQGLRLIYYSQIVNDFQKGDIAEGYSVSREKKESFPLTVTSAQKNPTAFYLCASSMTPSGISNEQFFGPGTRLTVL.

This chain uses TRBV29-1 with TRBJ2-2; tentative D call: TRBD1 (6 bases). V was clipped by 0 bases and J by 4 bases, with 15 bases between them. CDR3 length: 16 residues. Germline V gene lookup returns CDR1 SQVTM and CDR2 ANQGSEA. Written as DNA, the CDR3 is TGCAGCGTTGAAGATGCGGCGGCAGGGGTCACCGGGGAGCTGTTTTTT. Translation: CSVEDAAAGVTGELFF.

The chain recombines TRBV6-4 with TRBJ2-1; 7 bases map to TRBD1. After removal of 3 bases from V and 8 bases from J, the junction contained 10 bases not matched to a gene. The CDR3 length is 15 residues. CDR1 and CDR2 from the germline V gene are MRHNA and SNTAGT. CDR3 residues: CASSEGDRPGYEQFF. The CDR3 DNA is TGTGCCAGCAGTGAAGGGGACAGACCGGGGTATGAGCAGTTCTTC.

The V gene is TRBV1, the J gene TRBJ2-1; the table's D call, TRBD2, was not checked against the DNA. TRBV1 is noted as a pseudogene. CDR3 length: 14 residues. The CDR3: CTSSQESGVNEQFF. The DNA of the CDR3 is TGCACCAGCAGCCAAGAAAGCGGGGTCAATGAGCAGTTCTTC.

The chain links TRBV9 to TRBJ2-5; TRBD1 is a possible D gene (6 bases). The V gene's germline CDR1 is SGDLS and CDR2 YYNGEE. V was clipped by 2 bases and J by 2 bases, with 10 bases between them. This CDR3 is built from 14 residues. The DNA of the CDR3 is TGTGCCAGCAGCGTGCGAGGACAGCAAGAGACCCAGTACTTC. It yields the protein CASSVRGQQETQYF.

The V gene is TRBV7-2, the J gene TRBJ1-1; D not certain. This CDR3 is built from 14 residues. V gave up 1 base and J gave up 4 bases, with 10 bases separating them. CDR1 SGHTA and CDR2 FQGNSA come from the germline V gene. The chain's CDR3 is CASSLEVGGTEAFF. The CDR3 nucleotides read TGTGCCAGCAGCTTAGAGGTCGGCGGCACTGAAGCTTTCTTT. Combining the CDR3 with reference TRBV7-2 and TRBJ1-1 gives the whole variable domain GAGVSQSPSNKVTEKGKDVELRCDPISGHTALYWYRQSLGQGLEFLIYFQGNSAPDKSGLPSDRFSAERTGGSVSTLTIQRTQQEDSAVYLCASSLEVGGTEAFFGQGTRLTVV.

V and J are TRBV10-2 and TRBJ1-5; unclear D gene. Germline lookup yields CDR1 WSHSY and CDR2 SAAADI. The CDR3 length is 12 residues. Trimming pared 3 bases from V and 5 bases from J, leaving 5 bases between. CDR3: CASSDPDQPQHF. In nucleotides, the CDR3 is TGCGCCAGCAGTGACCCGGATCAGCCCCAGCATTTT.

This chain connects TRBV28 to TRBJ2-5, with D hard to call. Germline values: CDR1 MDHEN, CDR2 SYDVKM. The germline V and J ends were trimmed by 5 bases and 2 bases, with 15 bases remaining between them. The CDR3 is made up of 15 amino acids. The CDR3 DNA is TGTGCCAGCAGTCCTCTCCTACTGAATCAAGAGACCCAGTACTTC. Residues: CASSPLLLNQETQYF.

The genes are TRBV5-1 and TRBJ1-2; 7 bases fit TRBD1. CDR3 length equals 18 residues. Trimming took 5 bases from V and 5 from J; bases not matched to a gene: 21. Germline CDR1 and CDR2: SGHRS and YFSETQ. This chain's CDR3 is CASSIRPGTVASRYGYTF. In DNA, the CDR3 is TGCGCCAGCAGTATAAGACCCGGGACAGTGGCTTCTCGATATGGCTACACCTTC.

For the CDR3, the DNA is TGTGCCAGCAGCCCTCTTTTTCGCCCATCAGGGGGCAGAGGCACTGAAGCTTTCTTT. This gives the protein CASSPLFRPSGGRGTEAFF. V usage is TRBV28 and J usage is TRBJ1-1; 8 bases line up with TRBD1. The CDR3 has 19 amino acids. The germline CDR1 and CDR2 sequences are MDHEN and SYDVKM. Trimming took 6 bases from V and 4 from J; bases not matched to a gene: 22.

This chain joins TRBV18 and TRBJ1-1, with D perhaps TRBD1 (5 bases). Germline V gene data show CDR1 as KGHSH and CDR2 as LQKENI. The length of the CDR3 is 14 residues. V lost 4 bases to trimming and J lost 5 bases, with 14 bases between them. As DNA, the CDR3 is TGTGCCAGCTCACTCGACAGTGGTGGAACTGAAGCTTTCTTT. Translated: CASSLDSGGTEAFF.

This clone has just a few counts. The CDR3 here is CASSRQGGGYTF. The CDR3 nucleotides read TGTGCCAGCAGCCGACAGGGTGGTGGCTACACCTTC. This chain uses TRBV11-2 with TRBJ1-2, with 7 nucleotides matching TRBD1. V trimming: 5 bases; J trimming: 7 bases; junction bases outside the gene matches: 4. Germline V CDR1 and CDR2: SGHAT, FQNNGV. The CDR3 loop spans 12 amino acids. Variable domain in full (rest from reference TRBV11-2 and TRBJ1-2): EAGVAQSPRYKIIEKRQSVAFWCNPISGHATLYWYQQILGQGPKLLIQFQNNGVVDDSQLPKDRFSAERLKGVDSTLKIQPAKLEDSAVYLCASSRQGGGYTFGSGTRLTVV.

The chain recombines TRBV20-1 with TRBJ1-1; 8 bases align to TRBD1. The germline CDR1 and CDR2 sequences are DFQATT and SNEGSKA (reference sequence). With V trimmed by 0 bases and J by 10 bases, 1 base remained unmatched. The CDR3 loop spans 11 amino acids. The CDR3 reads CSARDTGGAFF. DNA of the CDR3: TGCAGTGCTAGAGATACAGGGGGAGCTTTCTTT.

This clone has only one observation. The V call is TRBV5-1, the J call TRBJ2-3; 7 nucleotides agree with TRBD1. The germline CDR1 and CDR2 sequences are SGHRS and YFSETQ. With V trimmed by 4 bases and J by 0 bases, 2 bases remained unmatched. This CDR3 has 14 amino acids. In DNA form, the CDR3 reads TGCGCCAGCAGCAAGGGACAGAGCACAGATACGCAGTATTTT. Translating it yields CASSKGQSTDTQYF.

Written as DNA, the CDR3 is TGTGCCAGCACCGGACAGAGAATTTATGGCTACACCTTC. Translation: CASTGQRIYGYTF. The chain recombines TRBV2 with TRBJ1-2; a possible D gene is TRBD1 (6 bases). In germline, CDR1 is SNHLY, CDR2 FYNNEI. With 7 bases removed from V and 5 bases from J, the gap between germline ends came to 14 bases. The CDR3 loop spans 13 amino acids.

For this clone: Distinct nucleotide sequences in the sample also encode this CDR3. The CDR3 spells CASSSRGVIESYEQYF. DNA of the CDR3: TGTGCCAGCAGCTCCAGGGGGGTAATAGAGTCCTACGAGCAGTACTTC. The chain employs TRBV7-9 and TRBJ2-7, with D tentatively TRBD1 (7 bases). Germline V gene sequence: CDR1 SEHNR, CDR2 FQNEAQ (reference sequence). This CDR3 is built from 16 residues. Trimming took 4 bases from V and 1 from J, leaving 17 bases between them.